This T cell receptor (beta chain) is from a study of OX40 agonist ivuxolimab in advanced cancers. Method: immunoSEQ multiplex PCR; TCRdb's copy keeps in-frame clones and lacks some. This table has some 77,000 clones, 75% to 90% appearing once. CDR1 is SGHDN and CDR2 is FVKESK in the germline V gene. V was pared by 1 base and J by 0 bases, with 16 bases between. The CDR3 is 18 residues long. The sequence was obtained from an adult with an advanced solid tumor such as melanoma, head and neck, liver or kidney cancer. The sequencing used CD4+ or CD8+ T cells sorted from blood, collected in a trial of the OX40 agonist ivuxolimab. The genes are TRBV14 and TRBJ1-3; D is unclear. The CDR3 loop reads CASSQGGFPDSSGNTIYF. Written as DNA, the CDR3 is TGTGCCAGCAGCCAAGGAGGATTCCCGGATAGCTCTGGAAACACCATATATTTT.